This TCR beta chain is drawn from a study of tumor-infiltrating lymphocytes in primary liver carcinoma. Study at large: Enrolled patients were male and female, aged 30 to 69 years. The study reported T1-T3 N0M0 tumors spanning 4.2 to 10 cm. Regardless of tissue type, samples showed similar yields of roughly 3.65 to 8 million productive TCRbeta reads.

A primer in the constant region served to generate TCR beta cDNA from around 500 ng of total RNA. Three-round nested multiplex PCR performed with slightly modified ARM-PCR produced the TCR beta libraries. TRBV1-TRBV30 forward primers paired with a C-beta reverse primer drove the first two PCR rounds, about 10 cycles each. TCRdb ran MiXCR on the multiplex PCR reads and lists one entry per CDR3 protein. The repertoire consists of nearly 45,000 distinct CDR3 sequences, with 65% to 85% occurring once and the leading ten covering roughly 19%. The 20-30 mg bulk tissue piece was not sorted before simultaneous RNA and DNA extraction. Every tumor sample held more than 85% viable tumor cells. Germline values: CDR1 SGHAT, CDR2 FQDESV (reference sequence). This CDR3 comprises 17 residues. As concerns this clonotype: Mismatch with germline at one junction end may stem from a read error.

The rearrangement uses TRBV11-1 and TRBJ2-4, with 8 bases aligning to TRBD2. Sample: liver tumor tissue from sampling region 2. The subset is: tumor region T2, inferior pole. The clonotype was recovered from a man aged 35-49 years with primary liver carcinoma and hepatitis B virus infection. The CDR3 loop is CASSFLGTSGTENIQYF. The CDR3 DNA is TGTGCCAGTAGCTTTCTCGGGACTAGTGGGACCGAAAACATTCAGTACTTC.